This T cell receptor beta chain is drawn from a study of CD8 T cells in ankylosing spondylitis (TCRdb year 2017). Turning to the overall study: The study profiled T cell receptor beta repertoires in healthy donors and ankylosing spondylitis patients to find disease-linked TCR variants. Samples of peripheral blood were taken, and for ankylosing spondylitis patients, synovial fluid was collected as well. The full study cohort comprised 20 to 25 ankylosing spondylitis patients and roughly 110 healthy donors.

The sequencer listed for this sample is Illumina MiSeq. Quantitative 5'-RACE with molecular barcodes was used to prepare TCR beta libraries. The authors' pipeline ran thus. A new computational method based on a probabilistic model of VDJ rearrangement was used to identify disease-linked TCR variants. TCRdb cleaned the public reads at Q25 with fastp, built clones with MiXCR and kept in-frame beta chains. Rows matching on CDR3 protein sequence are summarized as one entry with the most common DNA and genes. These V and J calls are TCRdb output, not the study's own analysis. The sample includes 25,000 or so distinct CDR3 sequences, with roughly 7.9% observed a single time. The ten largest account for roughly 30% of the sample. Points on this clonotype: The antigen this receptor binds is unknown. No base quality values were provided; no much bigger clone lies one nucleotide off.

Beyond this particular receptor, the publication reports: According to the report, matched synovial fluid samples from ankylosing spondylitis patients were significantly enriched for the disease-linked clones. Some of the motif variants had been reported before in the synovial fluid and blood of reactive arthritis patients, a finding that suggests common disease-initiation mechanisms. A TCR beta motif of several highly homologous amino acid variants appeared characteristic of blood from ankylosing spondylitis patients. The disease-linked clones had a CD8+ phenotype and were found at relatively low frequencies in peripheral blood.

The receptor was derived from a male donor with ankylosing spondylitis or in good health (not recorded which). Input material: blood.

This receptor has the CDR3 CASSRGDTQQETQYF. The DNA is as follows: TGCGCCAGCAGCCGGGGGGACACGCAACAAGAGACCCAGTACTTC. The chain employs TRBV5-1 and TRBJ2-5; the D segment could be TRBD2, given 7 matching bases. CDR1 is given as SGHRS and CDR2 as YFSETQ, both from the germline V gene. At the junction V is shortened by 4 bases and J by 2 bases, with 15 bases in between. Measured from the cysteine to the phenylalanine, the CDR3 is 15 residues long. Just the 45-base CDR3 DNA is kept, in frame starting at base 1.